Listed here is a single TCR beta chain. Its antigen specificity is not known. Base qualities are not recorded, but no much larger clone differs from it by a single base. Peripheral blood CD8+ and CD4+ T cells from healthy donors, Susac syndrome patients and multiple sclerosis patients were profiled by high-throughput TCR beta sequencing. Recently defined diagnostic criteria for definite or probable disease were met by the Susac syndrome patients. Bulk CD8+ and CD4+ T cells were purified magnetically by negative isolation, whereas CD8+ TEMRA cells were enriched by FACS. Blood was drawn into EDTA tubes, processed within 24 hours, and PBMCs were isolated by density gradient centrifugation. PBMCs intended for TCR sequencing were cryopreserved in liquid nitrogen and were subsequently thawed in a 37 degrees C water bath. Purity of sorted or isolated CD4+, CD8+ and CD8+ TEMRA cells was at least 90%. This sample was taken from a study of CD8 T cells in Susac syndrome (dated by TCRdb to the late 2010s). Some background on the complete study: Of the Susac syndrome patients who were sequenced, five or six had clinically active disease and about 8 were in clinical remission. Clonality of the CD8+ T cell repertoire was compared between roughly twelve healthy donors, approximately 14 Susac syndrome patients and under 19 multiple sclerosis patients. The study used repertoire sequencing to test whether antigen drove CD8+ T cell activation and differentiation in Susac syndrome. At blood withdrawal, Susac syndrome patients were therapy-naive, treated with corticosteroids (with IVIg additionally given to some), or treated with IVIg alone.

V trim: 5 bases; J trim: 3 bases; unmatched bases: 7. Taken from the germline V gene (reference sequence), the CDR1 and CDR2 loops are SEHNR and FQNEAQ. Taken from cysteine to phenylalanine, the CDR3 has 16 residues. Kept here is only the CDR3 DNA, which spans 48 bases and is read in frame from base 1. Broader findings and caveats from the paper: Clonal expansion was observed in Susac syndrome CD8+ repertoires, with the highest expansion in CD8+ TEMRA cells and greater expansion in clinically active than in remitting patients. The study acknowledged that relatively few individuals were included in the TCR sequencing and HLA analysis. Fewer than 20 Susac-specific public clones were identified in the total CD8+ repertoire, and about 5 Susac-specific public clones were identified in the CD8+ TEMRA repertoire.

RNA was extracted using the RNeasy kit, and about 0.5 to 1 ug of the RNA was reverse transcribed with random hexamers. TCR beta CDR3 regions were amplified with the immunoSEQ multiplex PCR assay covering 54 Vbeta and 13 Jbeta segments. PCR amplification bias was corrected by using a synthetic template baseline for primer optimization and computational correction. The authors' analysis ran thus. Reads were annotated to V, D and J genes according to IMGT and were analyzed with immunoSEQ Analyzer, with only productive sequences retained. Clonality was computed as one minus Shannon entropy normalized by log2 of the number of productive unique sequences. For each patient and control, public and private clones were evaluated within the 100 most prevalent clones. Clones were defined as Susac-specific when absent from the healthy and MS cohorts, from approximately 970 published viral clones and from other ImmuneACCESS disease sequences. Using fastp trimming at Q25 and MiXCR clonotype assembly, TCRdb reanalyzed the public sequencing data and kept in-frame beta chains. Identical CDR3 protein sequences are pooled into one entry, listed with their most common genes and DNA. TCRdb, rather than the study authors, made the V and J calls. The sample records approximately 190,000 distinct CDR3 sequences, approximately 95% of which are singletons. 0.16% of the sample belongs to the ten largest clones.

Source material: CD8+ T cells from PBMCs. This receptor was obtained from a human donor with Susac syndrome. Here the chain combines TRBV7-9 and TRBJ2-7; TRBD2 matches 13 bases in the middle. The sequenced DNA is TGTGCCAGCAGCGGACTAGCGGGAGAGTCCCACTACGAGCAGTACTTC. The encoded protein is CASSGLAGESHYEQYF.